The 17 T cell receptor beta chains below come from one sample, sequenced in a study of T cell repertoires in cytomegalovirus infection. Using its own MiXCR run on the reads, TCRdb lists one record per CDR3 protein. This table has hundreds of thousands of distinct CDR3 sequences, more than 20% appearing once. Sequencing was carried out using CD8+ T cells from PBMCs. The origin of the receptors is a human donor in good health (CMV status not recorded). Some clones in this sample may be carry-over from other donors' samples.

The chain employs TRBV7-9 and TRBJ2-5; TRBD2 agrees at 14 bases. CDR1 SEHNR and CDR2 FQNEAQ come from the germline V gene (reference sequence). The CDR3 runs to 21 residues. V shed 1 base and J 4 bases; nucleotides not matched to a gene: 17. CDR3 loop: CASSLVSLATSGGASIETQYF. Here the CDR3 DNA reads TGTGCCAGCAGCTTAGTATCGTTGGCGACTAGCGGGGGGGCCTCCATAGAGACCCAGTACTTC.

V gene TRBV28 combines with J gene TRBJ2-7, with D unresolved. The CDR3 extends over 15 amino acids. V lost 5 bases and J 0 bases, leaving 14 bases between the germline ends. In germline, CDR1 is MDHEN, CDR2 SYDVKM. The CDR3 DNA reads as TGTGCCAGCAGTCCAAGATCGCGGAGCTCCTACGAGCAGTACGTC. Translation gives CASSPRSRSSYEQYV.

This clonotype showed up just a few times. J is TRBJ2-3 and V is TRBV28; 11 positions agree with TRBD1. Germline V gives CDR1 MDHEN, CDR2 SYDVKM. The CDR3 totals 16 residues. Trimming removed 7 bases from V and 3 bases from J; junction bases left unmatched: 9. The CDR3 nucleotides read TGTGCCAGCACTAGTCGGGACAGGGGGACGACAGATACGCAGTATTTT. It codes for CASTSRDRGTTDTQYF.

In DNA, the CDR3 is TGTGCCACCAGTGAAGGGACCTACACCGGGGAGCTGTTTTTT. Translating gives CATSEGTYTGELFF. The chain recombines TRBV24-1 with TRBJ2-2; either TRBD1 or TRBD2 may fit D (5 bases each). There are 14 residues in the CDR3. Germline values: CDR1 KGHDR, CDR2 SFDVKD. V was clipped by 4 bases and J by 3 bases, with 8 bases between them.

The chain links TRBV12-5 to TRBJ2-4, with D perhaps matching TRBD1 or TRBD2 (5 bases each). Germline CDR1 reads LGHNT; CDR2 reads FRNRAP. The CDR3 has 17 amino acids. The V gene lost 3 bases and the J gene lost 0 bases, with 15 bases spanning the gap. CDR3 nucleotide sequence: TGTGCTAGTGGTTTTGGGCCCCCAGGGAGAGCCAAAAACATTCAGTACTTC. Translated, it gives CASGFGPPGRAKNIQYF.

The chain recombines TRBV28 with TRBJ1-1, with a weak D call TRBD1 (6 bases). The CDR3 is made up of 15 amino acids. V was pared by 4 bases and J by 3 bases, with 15 bases between. Germline assignment: CDR1 MDHEN and CDR2 SYDVKM. CDR3 DNA: TGTGCCAGCAGTTGGCAGGGGCGAGGTGACACTGAAGCTTTCTTT. Its translation is CASSWQGRGDTEAFF.

This chain uses TRBV9 with TRBJ1-1; D call uncertain. The CDR3 sequence is 14 residues long. Trimming removed 0 bases at V and 4 bases at J, with 10 bases between. The germline CDR1 and CDR2 sequences are SGDLS and YYNGEE. The CDR3 here is CASSVEGAVTEAFF. DNA for the CDR3: TGTGCCAGCAGCGTAGAAGGAGCAGTCACTGAAGCTTTCTTT.

As for this clonotype: The junction departs from the called germline gene at one end, perhaps through a read error. The chain has TRBV7-9 and TRBJ1-5; 7 bases match TRBD1. Germline V gives CDR1 SEHNR, CDR2 FQNEAQ (reference sequence). The CDR3 is 16 amino acids. The CDR3 is CANSPPTGNGNQPQHF. As DNA, the CDR3 is TGTGCCAACAGCCCGCCGACAGGGAATGGCAATCAGCCCCAGCATTTT.

V usage is TRBV7-9 and J usage is TRBJ2-5, with D unclear. The CDR3 totals 14 residues. Looked up from germline, CDR1 is SEHNR and CDR2 is FQNEAQ (reference sequence). Trimming removed 8 bases at V and 5 bases at J, with 18 bases between. The CDR3 DNA sequence: TGTGCCAGCGACAAAGATGGCCCCGGGGAGACCCAGTACTTC. Its translation is CASDKDGPGETQYF.

The genes are TRBV2 and TRBJ2-1; possible D gene TRBD1, 6 bases. V lost 10 bases, J lost 8 bases, and 15 bases lay in between. The CDR3 covers 12 residues. Germline-derived CDR1 and CDR2 are SNHLY and FYNNEI. Here the CDR3 reads CAIQAGVDEQFF. The CDR3 bases are TGTGCCATACAGGCAGGGGTGGATGAGCAGTTCTTC.

This clonotype has a count of ten or more. J is TRBJ1-4 and V is TRBV25-1; a weak D match, TRBD1 (6 bases). Germline V gene data show CDR1 as MGHDK and CDR2 as SYGVNS. The CDR3 contains 15 residues. Trimming left V 5 bases short and J 8 bases short, with 18 bases between. The CDR3 loop reads CASSRKGGLGEKLFF. CDR3 DNA: TGTGCCAGCAGTCGGAAAGGGGGGCTTGGAGAAAAACTGTTTTTT. Variable domain in full (rest from reference TRBV25-1 and TRBJ1-4): EADIYQTPRYLVIGTGKKITLECSQTMGHDKMYWYQQDPGMELHLIHYSYGVNSTEKGDLSSESTVSRIRTEHFPLTLESARPSHTSQYLCASSRKGGLGEKLFFGSGTQLSVL.

This clonotype was detected a few times. The chain recombines TRBV29-1 with TRBJ2-1; 11 bases match TRBD1. Losses at the gene ends were 7 bases for V and 6 bases for J; bases not matched to a gene: 8. This CDR3 spans 14 amino acids. Germline loops: CDR1 SQVTM, CDR2 ANQGSEA. The chain's CDR3 is CSAYSGTGGNEQFF. CDR3 sequence (DNA): TGCAGCGCCTACTCCGGGACAGGGGGCAATGAGCAGTTCTTC.

The chain couples TRBV6-5 to TRBJ2-7; D not resolved. The V end lost 5 bases, the J end lost 2 bases, and 13 bases lay between the germline ends. Germline CDR1 MNHEY, CDR2 SVGAGI. The CDR3 is 14 residues long. CDR3 loop: CASSLTEPAYEQYF. The CDR3 DNA reads TGTGCCAGCAGTCTTACAGAGCCTGCCTACGAGCAGTACTTC.

Points on this clonotype: A much larger clone is a single base away; this may be a read error. The rearrangement links TRBV12-3 or TRBV12-4 to TRBJ1-2; D is unclear. The CDR3 sequence is 11 residues long. CDR3 in amino acids: CASRRFYGYIF. The CDR3, as DNA: TGTGCCAGCAGACGGTTCTATGGCTACATCTTC.

To note about this clonotype: A much larger clone differs by one base, so this may be a read error. The V and J genes are TRBV7-8 and TRBJ2-2, with D possibly being TRBD2 (5 bases). Germline CDR1 is SGHVS and CDR2 is FQNEAQ. The CDR3 runs 12 residues. The CDR3 protein is CASSSPTGKLFF. The CDR3 region has the DNA TGTGCCAGCAGCTCCCCCACCGGGAAGCTGTTTTTT.

With regard to this clonotype: Given a much more abundant clone one base away, this may be a read error. The chain is built from TRBV10-2 and TRBJ1-5, with D perhaps TRBD1 (5 bases). V gave up 6 bases and J gave up 2 bases, with 14 bases separating them. From germline, CDR1 is WSHSY and CDR2 SAAADI. The CDR3 is 15 residues long. In nucleotides, the CDR3 is TGCGCCAGCAGAGGAGGGGAGAGTGGCAATCAGCCCCAGCATTTT. Its protein product is CASRGGESGNQPQHF.

The V call is TRBV28, the J call TRBJ1-1; TRBD1 agrees at 7 bases. The trim removed 5 bases at V and 1 base at J, leaving 4 bases unmatched. The CDR3 length is 14 residues. The V gene's germline CDR1 is MDHEN and CDR2 SYDVKM. CDR3 sequence (DNA): TGTGCCAGCAGTACAGGGGTCGAGAACACTGAAGCTTTCTTT. Translating gives CASSTGVENTEAFF.